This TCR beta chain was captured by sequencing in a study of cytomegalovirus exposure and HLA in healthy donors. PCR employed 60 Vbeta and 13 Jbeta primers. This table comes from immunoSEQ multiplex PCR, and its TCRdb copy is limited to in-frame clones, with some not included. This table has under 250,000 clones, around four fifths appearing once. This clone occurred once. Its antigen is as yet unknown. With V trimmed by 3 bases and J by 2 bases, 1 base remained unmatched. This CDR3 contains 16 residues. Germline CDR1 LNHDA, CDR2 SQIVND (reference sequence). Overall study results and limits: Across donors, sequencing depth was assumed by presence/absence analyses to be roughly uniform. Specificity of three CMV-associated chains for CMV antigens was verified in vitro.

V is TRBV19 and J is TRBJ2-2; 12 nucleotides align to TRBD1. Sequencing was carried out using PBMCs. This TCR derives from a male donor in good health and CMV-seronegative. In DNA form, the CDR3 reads TGTGCCAGTAGTATGGGACAGGGGGCTAACACCGGGGAGCTGTTTTTT. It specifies CASSMGQGANTGELFF.